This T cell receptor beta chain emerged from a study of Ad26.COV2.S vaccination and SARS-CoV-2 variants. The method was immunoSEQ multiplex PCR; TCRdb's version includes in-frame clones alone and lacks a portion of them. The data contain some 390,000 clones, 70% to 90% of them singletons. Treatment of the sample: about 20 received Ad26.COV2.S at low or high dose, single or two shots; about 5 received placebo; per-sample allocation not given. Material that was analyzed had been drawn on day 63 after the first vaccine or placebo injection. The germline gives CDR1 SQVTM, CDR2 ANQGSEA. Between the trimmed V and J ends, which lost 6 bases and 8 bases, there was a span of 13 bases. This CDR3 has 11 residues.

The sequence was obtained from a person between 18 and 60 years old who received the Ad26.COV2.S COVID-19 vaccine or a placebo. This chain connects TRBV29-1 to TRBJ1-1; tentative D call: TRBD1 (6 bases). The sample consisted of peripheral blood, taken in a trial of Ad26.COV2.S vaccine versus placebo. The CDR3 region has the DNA TGCAGCGTGTCCTTCGACAGGGAAGCTTTCTTT. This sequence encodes CSVSFDREAFF. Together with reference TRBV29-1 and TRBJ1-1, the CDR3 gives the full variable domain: SAVISQKPSRDICQRGTSLTIQCQVDSQVTMMFWYRQQPGQSLTLIATANQGSEATYESGFVIDKFPISRPNLTFSTLTVSNMSPEDSSIYLCSVSFDREAFFGQGTRLTVV.